The entry below describes one T cell receptor (beta chain). Its antigen is not identified. This sample stems from a study of cytomegalovirus exposure and HLA in healthy donors. The study's findings and limits: Previously analyzed data showed that most TCR beta V segments were productive at a frequency of about 87% or about 30%. TCR beta V- and J-gene trimming was later associated with a missense DCLRE1C variant.

The PCR was carried out with 60 Vbeta primers and 13 Jbeta primers. Profiling relied on immunoSEQ multiplex PCR, and the TCRdb table lists in-frame clones only, not all of them. The sample lists around 160,000 clones; around 78% were seen once. The length of the CDR3 is 16 residues. Germline values: CDR1 SGDLS, CDR2 YYNGEE. V gave up 4 bases and J gave up 0 bases, with 16 bases separating them. The chain couples TRBV9 to TRBJ1-2; D remains ambiguous. The sequence derives from a woman in her 40s in good health and CMV-seronegative. The sequencing sample was made of PBMCs. CDR3 loop: CASSPYIFTPNYGYTF. Written as DNA, the CDR3 is TGTGCCAGCAGCCCTTACATCTTTACCCCTAACTATGGCTACACCTTC.